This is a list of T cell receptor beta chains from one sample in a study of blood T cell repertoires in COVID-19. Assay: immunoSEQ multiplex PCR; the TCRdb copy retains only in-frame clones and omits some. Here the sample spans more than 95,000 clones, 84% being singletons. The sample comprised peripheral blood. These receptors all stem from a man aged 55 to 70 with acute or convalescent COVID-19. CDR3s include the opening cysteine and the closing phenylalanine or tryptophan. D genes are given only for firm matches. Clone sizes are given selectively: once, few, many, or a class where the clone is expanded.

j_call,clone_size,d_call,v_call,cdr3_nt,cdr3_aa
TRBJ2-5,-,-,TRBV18,TGTGCCAGCTCACCACCAGCGGTCGAAGAGACCCAGTACTTC,CASSPPAVEETQYF
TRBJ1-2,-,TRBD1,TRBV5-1,TGCGCCAGCAGGAGGACAGGGTTAGATGGCTACACCTTC,CASRRTGLDGYTF
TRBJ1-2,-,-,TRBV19,TGTGCCAGTAGTATATCCAGTTCTAACTATGGCTACACCTTC,CASSISSSNYGYTF
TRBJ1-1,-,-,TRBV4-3,TGCGCCAGCAGCCAAAGGGGTGGAGGGACTGAAGCTTTCTTT,CASSQRGGGTEAFF
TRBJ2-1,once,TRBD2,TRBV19,TGTGCCAGTAGTGGACGGGACTACGGAATCAATGAGCAGTTCTTC,CASSGRDYGINEQFF
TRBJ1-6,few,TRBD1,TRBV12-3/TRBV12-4,TGTGCCAGCAGTTTTGACAGGGCTTCACCCCTCCACTTT,CASSFDRASPLHF
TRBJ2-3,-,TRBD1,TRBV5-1,TGCGCCAGCAGCCAGAATCCCGGGACAGGGGGCGCGGGCACAGATACGCAGTATTTT,CASSQNPGTGGAGTDTQYF
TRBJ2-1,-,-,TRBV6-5,TGTGCCAGCAGCGTAGTTTTTAGCCGCGCAAATGAGCAGTTCTTC,CASSVVFSRANEQFF
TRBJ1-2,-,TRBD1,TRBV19,TGTGCCAGTACTCCTCCGGGACAGGTCGATGGCTACACCTTC,CASTPPGQVDGYTF
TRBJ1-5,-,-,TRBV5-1,TGCGCCAGCAGCTTGACGGCGGGCCTTAATCAGCCCCAGCATTTT,CASSLTAGLNQPQHF